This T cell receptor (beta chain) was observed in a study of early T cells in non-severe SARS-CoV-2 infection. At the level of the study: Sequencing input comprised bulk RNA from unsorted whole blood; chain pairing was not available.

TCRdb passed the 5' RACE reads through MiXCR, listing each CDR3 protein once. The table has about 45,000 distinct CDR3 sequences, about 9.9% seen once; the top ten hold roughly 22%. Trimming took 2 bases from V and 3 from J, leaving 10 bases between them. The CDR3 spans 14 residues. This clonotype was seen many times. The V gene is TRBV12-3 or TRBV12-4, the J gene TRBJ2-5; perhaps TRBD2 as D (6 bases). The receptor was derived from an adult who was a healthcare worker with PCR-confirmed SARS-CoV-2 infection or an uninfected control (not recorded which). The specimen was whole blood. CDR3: CASSLSSGKETQYF. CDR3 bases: TGTGCCAGCAGTTTAAGTAGCGGCAAAGAGACCCAGTACTTC.